These T cell receptor beta chains were read from a single sample in a study of pediatric ulcerative colitis. The method was immunoSEQ multiplex PCR; TCRdb's version includes in-frame clones alone and lacks a portion of them. The sample has about 64,000 clones, around 80% seen once. The sample taken for sequencing was blood. The receptors come from a boy younger than 18 with moderate ulcerative colitis. Each CDR3 is given without its conserved first and last residue.

V gene: TRBV6-6; J gene: TRBJ2-7; CDR3 protein: ASSYRQGFYEQY
V gene: TRBV4-1; J gene: TRBJ1-5; CDR3 protein: ASSQDLGTNQPQH
V gene: TRBV9; J gene: TRBJ2-3; CDR3 protein: ASSKQGATDTQY
V gene: TRBV4-1; J gene: TRBJ2-3; CDR3 protein: ASSRLAVDTQY
V gene: TRBV5-1; J gene: TRBJ1-1; CDR3 protein: ASSPGQGVLTEAF
V gene: TRBV19; J gene: TRBJ2-1; CDR3 protein: ASSPGTGRGNEQF
V gene: TRBV5-6; J gene: TRBJ2-7; CDR3 protein: ASSSMAYEQY
V gene: TRBV7-9; J gene: TRBJ1-6; CDR3 protein: ASSSDGREGAPLH
V gene: TRBV5-1; J gene: TRBJ2-1; CDR3 protein: ASTPGGGNNEQF
V gene: TRBV15; J gene: TRBJ2-5; CDR3 protein: ATSRQTGGFEETQY
V gene: TRBV18; J gene: TRBJ2-2; CDR3 protein: ASSPGAGSRELF
V gene: TRBV5-4; J gene: TRBJ2-5; CDR3 protein: ASSRGQVYQETQY
V gene: TRBV6-4; J gene: TRBJ1-6; CDR3 protein: ASSDRDNSPLH
V gene: TRBV5-6; J gene: TRBJ2-2; CDR3 protein: ASSVGQGFAGELF
V gene: TRBV29-1; J gene: TRBJ1-4; CDR3 protein: SVERMGGSRLF
V gene: TRBV6-1; J gene: TRBJ1-2; CDR3 protein: ASTVEAFTTGYT
V gene: TRBV15; J gene: TRBJ2-7; CDR3 protein: ATSRDIGRGGSYEQY
V gene: TRBV7-2; J gene: TRBJ2-5; CDR3 protein: ASSGRRGRYQETQY
V gene: TRBV4-2; J gene: TRBJ1-5; CDR3 protein: ASSQYLLYRGSQPQH
V gene: TRBV2; J gene: TRBJ1-5; CDR3 protein: ASSHFRGASQPQH
V gene: TRBV7-9; J gene: TRBJ2-7; CDR3 protein: ASSLYALRTGSQYEQY
V gene: TRBV30; J gene: TRBJ2-5; CDR3 protein: AWSVSSETQY
V gene: TRBV5-1; J gene: TRBJ1-1; CDR3 protein: ASSRTGASTEAF
V gene: TRBV18; J gene: TRBJ1-2; CDR3 protein: ASSPLDSRAGYT
V gene: TRBV6-5; J gene: TRBJ1-2; CDR3 protein: ASSYSTGGGGGYT
V gene: TRBV4-1; J gene: TRBJ1-1; CDR3 protein: ASSQAGGRGRSEAF